This T cell receptor beta chain was found in a study of blood T cells in healthy people across ages. Study findings and constraints: Without sorted subsets, naive and antigen-experienced compartments could not be conclusively compared.

In regard to this clonotype: Its specificity is not known.

Combining a sample-barcoded 5' primer with a J-beta primer mix, a second PCR ran for roughly 7 to 12 cycles. TCRdb re-called the 5' RACE reads through MiXCR, storing one row per CDR3 protein. The sample lists over 950,000 distinct CDR3 sequences, just over 50% occurring once. Germline CDR1 reads LGHNA; CDR2 reads YNFKEQ. V was clipped by 0 bases and J by 12 bases, with 15 bases between them. CDR3 length: 14 amino acids. This TCR derives from a woman aged 60-75 years in good health. The rearrangement joins TRBV4-2 to TRBJ2-1, with D perhaps matching TRBD1 (5 bases). The specimen was blood. CDR3 residues: CASSQDQHDSPQFF. For the CDR3, the DNA is TGTGCCAGCAGCCAAGATCAGCATGACAGTCCGCAGTTCTTC.